This entry describes one T cell receptor beta chain. Its matching antigen is unknown. The table came from immunoSEQ multiplex PCR; TCRdb's copy has only in-frame clones and leaves some out. This sample yields thousands of clones, of which roughly 90% are seen a single time; 2.5% to 3.5% belongs to the top ten. This sample was taken from a study of stem cell transplantation in POMP-related autoinflammatory disease. After removal of 1 base from V and 2 bases from J, the junction contained 4 bases not matched to a gene. The CDR3 covers 15 residues. Per germline, CDR1 SGHTA and CDR2 FQGNSA. General study results and limits: A trend toward lower repertoire diversity and greater clonality appeared in every analyzed T-cell subset of PRAID patients. Fewer unique TRB V-J gene pairings were identified in patients with PRAID.

Material: CD8+ T cells from PBMCs, obtained before stem cell transplantation. V and J are TRBV7-2 and TRBJ2-7, with 8 bases aligning to TRBD1. This clonotype was obtained from a human donor with POMP-related autoinflammation and immune dysregulation (PRAID). The CDR3 region has the DNA TGTGCCAGCAGCTTAGGGGGGACAGGCCCCTACGAGCAGTACTTC. Translation: CASSLGGTGPYEQYF.